One and the same sample provided the 25 T cell receptor beta chains below, sequenced in a study of radiation and T cells in renal cell carcinoma. Indicated time point: baseline pretreatment blood. Treatment specified: 15 Gy SBRT to primary tumor, nephrectomy 4 weeks later. Sequencing was performed with immunoSEQ multiplex PCR; in TCRdb, only in-frame clones are kept and a portion is missing. Of 150,000 or so clones listed, approximately 90% are singletons. The material was blood, obtained from a patient whose treatment included radiotherapy and nephrectomy. The receptor source for this set is a woman aged 70-85 years with renal cell carcinoma.

This clone showed up just once. This chain joins TRBV7-2 and TRBJ2-5; 7 nucleotides agree with TRBD1. Germline CDR1 reads SGHTA; CDR2 reads FQGNSA. There are 14 residues in the CDR3. V was pared by 3 bases and J by 4 bases, with 5 bases of the junction left unmatched. The CDR3 DNA sequence: TGTGCCAGCAGCTTCGGGGACAGCAGAGAGACCCAGTACTTC. Translation: CASSFGDSRETQYF.

This sequence joins TRBV7-6 and TRBJ2-1; 8 bases fit TRBD2. The CDR3 covers 16 residues. The germline CDR1 and CDR2 sequences are SGHVS and FNYEAQ. The V segment lost 5 bases and the J segment 0 bases; nucleotides outside the gene matches: 6. The CDR3 reads CASSPGGIGSYNEQFF. DNA for the CDR3: TGTGCCAGCAGCCCGGGAGGGATCGGCTCCTACAATGAGCAGTTCTTC. Combining the CDR3 with reference TRBV7-6 and TRBJ2-1 gives the whole variable domain GAGVSQSPRYKVTKRGQDVALRCDPISGHVSLYWYRQALGQGPEFLTYFNYEAQQDKSGLPNDRFSAERPEGSISTLTIQRTEQRDSAMYRCASSPGGIGSYNEQFFGPGTRLTVL.

This clone was counted a few times. This chain connects TRBV2 to TRBJ1-1; the match to TRBD1 covers 11 bases. This CDR3 region has 14 residues. V trimming: 6 bases; J trimming: 6 bases; junction bases outside the gene matches: 6. CDR1 SNHLY and CDR2 FYNNEI come from the germline V gene. The CDR3 protein is CASREGQGGAEAFF. The CDR3 coding sequence is TGTGCCAGCAGGGAGGGACAGGGGGGAGCTGAAGCTTTCTTT.

The chain couples TRBV2 to TRBJ2-7, with a tentative D call TRBD2 (6 bases). V dropped 6 bases and J dropped 9 bases, with 18 bases sitting between them. Germline lookup yields CDR1 SNHLY and CDR2 FYNNEI. The CDR3 loop spans 13 amino acids. The CDR3 nucleotides are TGTGCCAGCAGGGGCGGGACCGCCTCGGGGCAGTACTTC. Encoded protein: CASRGGTASGQYF. Based on the CDR3 plus reference TRBV2 and TRBJ2-7, the full variable domain is EPEVTQTPSHQVTQMGQEVILRCVPISNHLYFYWYRQILGQKVEFLVSFYNNEISEKSEIFDDQFSVERPDGSNFTLKIRSTKLEDSAMYFCASRGGTASGQYFGPGTRLTVT.

The chain joins TRBV11-2 to TRBJ1-6; unclear D gene. V shed 5 bases and J shed 4 bases, with 18 bases lying between them. There are 17 residues in the CDR3. The V gene's germline CDR1 is SGHAT and CDR2 FQNNGV. The CDR3 nucleotides read TGTGCCAGCAGCCACTGGGGAGGCGGTCCATATAATTCACCCCTCCACTTT. Protein: CASSHWGGGPYNSPLHF.

The chain joins TRBV27 to TRBJ1-2, with TRBD1 as a possible D gene (5 bases). The CDR3 covers 15 residues. V lost 5 bases and J lost 2, with 15 bases in between. Germline CDR1 reads MNHEY; CDR2 reads SMNVEV (reference sequence). CDR3 protein: CASSLLPGTNYGYTF. The CDR3 coding sequence is TGTGCCAGCAGTCTTCTTCCCGGGACCAACTATGGCTACACCTTC.

This chain uses TRBV6-5 with TRBJ2-2; D is unresolved. The CDR3 has 13 residues. Looked up from germline, CDR1 is MNHEY and CDR2 is SVGAGI. V was clipped by 5 bases and J by 6 bases, with 10 bases between them. CDR3 protein: CASSAALPGELFF. The CDR3 nucleotides are TGTGCCAGCAGTGCCGCCCTGCCCGGGGAGCTGTTTTTT.

The chain recombines TRBV19 with TRBJ1-1; D remains ambiguous. V lost 3 bases and J 8 bases, leaving 10 bases between the germline ends. Germline V gives CDR1 LNHDA, CDR2 SQIVND (reference sequence). The CDR3 loop spans 12 amino acids. This chain's CDR3 is CASSIGGLEAFF. The CDR3 coding sequence is TGTGCCAGTAGTATCGGCGGTCTCGAAGCTTTCTTT.

The rearrangement joins TRBV19 to TRBJ1-5; no clear D gene. Germline V CDR1 and CDR2: LNHDA, SQIVND (reference sequence). V lost 5 bases, J lost 6 bases, and 17 bases lay in between. The CDR3 totals 15 residues. CDR3 DNA sequence: TGTGCCAGTAGTTTTGGGCCGGGCTACGTTCAGCCCCAGCATTTT. It encodes CASSFGPGYVQPQHF.

The chain carries TRBV6-5 and TRBJ2-1, with D tentatively TRBD2 (6 bases). Trimming stripped 4 bases from V and 0 bases from J, with 10 bases between. CDR1 MNHEY and CDR2 SVGAGI come from the germline V gene. CDR3 length: 15 amino acids. CDR3 sequence reads: CASSSLANSYNEQFF. The CDR3 DNA is TGTGCCAGCAGTTCCCTAGCGAACTCCTACAATGAGCAGTTCTTC.

This chain links TRBV21-1 with TRBJ2-6; the table's D call of TRBD2 was not tested on the DNA. TRBV21-1 is recorded as a pseudogene. The length of the CDR3 is 15 residues. DNA for the CDR3: TGTGCCAGCAGACTACAACAAAGTCGGGCCAACGTCCTGACTTTC. It yields the protein CASRLQQSRANVLTF.

The J gene is TRBJ1-2, the V gene TRBV6-1, with 10 bases matching TRBD1. The CDR3 runs to 12 residues. The germline V gene encodes CDR1 MNHNS and CDR2 SASEGT. J gave up 7 bases and V 6 bases, and 2 bases lay outside the gene matches. CDR3 DNA: TGTGCCAGCAGAGGGACAGGGGTTGGCTACACCTTC. Protein: CASRGTGVGYTF.

The J gene is TRBJ1-5, the V gene TRBV5-8, with unresolved D. The CDR3 sequence is 14 residues long. With 8 bases removed from V and 1 base from J, the gap between germline ends came to 13 bases. Germline V gene data show CDR1 as SGHTS and CDR2 as YDEGEE. CDR3 nucleotide sequence: TGTGCCAGTCAAGGATTGTGGAGCAATCAGCCCCAGCATTTT. Translated, it gives CASQGLWSNQPQHF.

The V call is TRBV14, the J call TRBJ2-3, with 9 bases fitting TRBD1. The CDR3 consists of 14 residues. Looked up from germline, CDR1 is SGHDN and CDR2 is FVKESK. The V and J ends lost 4 bases and 7 bases, in that order; junction bases with no gene match: 6. The CDR3 DNA reads TGTGCCAGCAGCCTTCCCGACAGGGGGAATACGCAGTATTTT. Translating it yields CASSLPDRGNTQYF. Full variable domain (missing parts from reference TRBV14 and TRBJ2-3): EAGVTQFPSHSVIEKGQTVTLRCDPISGHDNLYWYRRVMGKEIKFLLHFVKESKQDESGMPNNRFLAERTGGTYSTLKVQPAELEDSGVYFCASSLPDRGNTQYFGPGTRLTVL.

This chain joins TRBV7-2 and TRBJ1-1, with D possibly being TRBD1 (6 bases). The CDR3 consists of 17 residues. V was shortened by 4 bases and J by 8 bases, with 26 bases between the two germline ends. Germline CDR1 SGHTA, CDR2 FQGNSA. Here the CDR3 reads CASSSGGGRGFFLEAFF. The DNA of the CDR3 is TGTGCCAGCAGCTCAGGTGGGGGGCGCGGCTTTTTTCTCGAAGCTTTCTTT.

The chain recombines TRBV9 with TRBJ2-4, with 8 positions matching TRBD1. The V gene's germline CDR1 is SGDLS and CDR2 YYNGEE. The V segment lost 3 bases and the J segment 7 bases; nucleotides outside the gene matches: 12. There are 16 residues in the CDR3. CDR3 in amino acids: CASSASPDRGGNIQYF. The CDR3 region has the DNA TGTGCCAGCAGCGCCTCCCCTGACAGGGGTGGGAACATTCAGTACTTC.

V and J are TRBV11-2 and TRBJ1-1; tentatively, D is TRBD1 (5 bases). Trimming took 5 bases from V and 0 from J, leaving 10 bases between them. The CDR3 has 14 residues. Germline CDR1 SGHAT, CDR2 FQNNGV. The CDR3 DNA follows: TGTGCCAGCAGCCGACAGTTTATGAACACTGAAGCTTTCTTT. Encoded protein: CASSRQFMNTEAFF.

The chain couples TRBV5-6 to TRBJ2-7; D is unresolved. CDR1 is SGHDT and CDR2 is YYEEEE in the germline V gene. The CDR3 extends over 15 amino acids. Trimming took 4 bases from V and 0 from J, leaving 14 bases between them. The CDR3 region is CASSRPVASSYEQYF. The CDR3 nucleotides read TGTGCCAGCAGCCGCCCAGTGGCGAGCTCCTACGAGCAGTACTTC.

The chain joins TRBV2 to TRBJ2-5, with 9 bases matching TRBD2. Germline CDR1 is SNHLY and CDR2 is FYNNEI. V trimming: 4 bases; J trimming: 6 bases; junction bases outside the gene matches: 12. The CDR3 sequence is 16 residues long. The CDR3: CASSGGAGGGRKTQYF. CDR3 DNA: TGTGCCAGCAGTGGAGGAGCGGGGGGTGGTAGAAAGACCCAGTACTTC.

This chain connects TRBV14 to TRBJ2-5; possibly TRBD2 for D (5 bases). V shed 3 bases and J shed 2 bases, with 10 bases lying between them. CDR1 is SGHDN and CDR2 is FVKESK in the germline V gene. The CDR3 is 14 residues long. The CDR3 protein is CASSHNAGQETQYF. In nucleotides, the CDR3 is TGTGCCAGCAGCCACAACGCGGGTCAAGAGACCCAGTACTTC. The variable domain in full, with the rest retrieved from reference TRBV14 and TRBJ2-5, is EAGVTQFPSHSVIEKGQTVTLRCDPISGHDNLYWYRRVMGKEIKFLLHFVKESKQDESGMPNNRFLAERTGGTYSTLKVQPAELEDSGVYFCASSHNAGQETQYFGPGTRLLVL.

V usage is TRBV19 and J usage is TRBJ1-2, with 8 bases lining up with TRBD1. The germline gives CDR1 LNHDA, CDR2 SQIVND (reference sequence). This CDR3 has 13 residues. Losses at the gene ends were 4 bases for V and 4 bases for J; bases not matched to a gene: 2. The CDR3 spells CASSNDRGYGYTF. CDR3 coding DNA: TGTGCCAGTAGTAACGACAGGGGCTATGGCTACACCTTC.

The J gene is TRBJ2-3, the V gene TRBV28; D not resolved. Trimming stripped 5 bases from V and 2 bases from J, with 11 bases between. The CDR3 contains 14 residues. Germline CDR1 reads MDHEN; CDR2 reads SYDVKM. CDR3 coding DNA: TGTGCCAGCAGTCGTGACCAAAACACAGATACGCAGTATTTT. It is translated as CASSRDQNTDTQYF. Full variable domain (missing parts from reference TRBV28 and TRBJ2-3): DVKVTQSSRYLVKRTGEKVFLECVQDMDHENMFWYRQDPGLGLRLIYFSYDVKMKEKGDIPEGYSVSREKKERFSLILESASTNQTSMYLCASSRDQNTDTQYFGPGTRLTVL.

The genes are TRBV4-2 and TRBJ1-1; a weak D match, TRBD1 (6 bases). Trimming stripped 6 bases from V and 4 bases from J, with 18 bases between. Germline V gene data show CDR1 as LGHNA and CDR2 as YNFKEQ. There are 15 residues in the CDR3. CDR3 DNA: TGTGCCAGCAGGGGTGGGGGGGGCCCCGTCACTGAAGCTTTCTTT. Encoded protein: CASRGGGGPVTEAFF.

The CDR3 DNA follows: TGTGCCTGGAGGGGGACAAAGATAACTAATGAAAAACTGTTTTTT. It encodes CAWRGTKITNEKLFF. The chain is built from TRBV30 and TRBJ1-4; D is possibly TRBD1 (6 bases). The germline V gene has CDR1 GTSNPN and CDR2 SVGIG (reference sequence). The V end lost 3 bases, the J end lost 1 base, and 12 bases lay between the germline ends. The CDR3 sequence is 15 residues long.

The CDR3 DNA reads as TGTGCCAGCAAAAGGGGGGTAAACTATGGCTACACCTTC. Its protein is CASKRGVNYGYTF. The chain has TRBV6-5 and TRBJ1-2; D may be TRBD1 (6 bases). Germline-derived CDR1 and CDR2 are MNHEY and SVGAGI. V shed 7 bases and J shed 2 bases, with 11 bases lying between them. The CDR3 covers 13 residues.